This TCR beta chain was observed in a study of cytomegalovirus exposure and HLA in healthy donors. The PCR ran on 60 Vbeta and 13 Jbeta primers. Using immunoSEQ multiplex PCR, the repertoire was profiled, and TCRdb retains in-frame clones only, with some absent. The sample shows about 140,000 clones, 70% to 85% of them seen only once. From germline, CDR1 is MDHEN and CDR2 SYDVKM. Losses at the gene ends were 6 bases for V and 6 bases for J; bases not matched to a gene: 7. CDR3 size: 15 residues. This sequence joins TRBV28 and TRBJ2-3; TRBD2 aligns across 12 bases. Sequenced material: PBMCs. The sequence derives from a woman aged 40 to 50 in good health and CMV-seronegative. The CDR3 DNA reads TGTGCCAGCAGAAAGAGACTAGCGGGGGCCGATACGCAGTATTTT. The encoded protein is CASRKRLAGADTQYF.